This T cell receptor (beta chain) was captured in a study of OX40 agonist ivuxolimab in advanced cancers. At the level of the study: Patients were treated with intravenous ivuxolimab, dosed at 0.01 to 10 mg/kg and infused every 2 weeks. Study-wide results and caveats: In the expanded peripheral T cells, antigen specificity was never determined. Doses of 0.1 to 3.0 mg/kg were accompanied by clonal expansion of CD4+ and CD8+ blood T cells by week 6.

This CDR3 is 15 amino acids long. Per the germline V gene, CDR1 is MGHDK and CDR2 is SYGVNS. V trimming: 0 bases; J trimming: 8 bases; junction bases outside the gene matches: 7. For this clone: The antigen is not known.

Profiling relied on immunoSEQ multiplex PCR, and the TCRdb table lists in-frame clones only, not all of them. The sample yields 30,000 to 35,000 clones, roughly 80% seen once. This rearrangement joins TRBV25-1 to TRBJ2-1; 7 bases line up with TRBD1. The material sequenced was CD4+ or CD8+ T cells sorted from blood, taken in a trial of the OX40 agonist ivuxolimab. The TCR sequence derives from an adult with an advanced solid tumor such as melanoma, head and neck, liver or kidney cancer. Here the CDR3 reads CASSEYEGAADEQFF. The CDR3 DNA reads as TGTGCCAGCAGTGAATATGAGGGGGCAGCGGATGAGCAGTTCTTC.